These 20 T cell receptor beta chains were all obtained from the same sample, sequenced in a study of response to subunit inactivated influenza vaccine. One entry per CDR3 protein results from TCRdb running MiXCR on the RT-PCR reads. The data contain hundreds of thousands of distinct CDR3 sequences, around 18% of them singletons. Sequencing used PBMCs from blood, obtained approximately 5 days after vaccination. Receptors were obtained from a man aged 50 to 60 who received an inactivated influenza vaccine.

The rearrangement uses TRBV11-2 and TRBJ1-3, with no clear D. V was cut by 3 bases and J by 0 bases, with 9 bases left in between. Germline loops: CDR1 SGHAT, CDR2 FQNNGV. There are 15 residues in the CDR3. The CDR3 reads CASSLFATSGNTIYF. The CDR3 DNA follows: TGTGCCAGCAGCTTGTTTGCTACCTCTGGAAACACCATATATTTT.

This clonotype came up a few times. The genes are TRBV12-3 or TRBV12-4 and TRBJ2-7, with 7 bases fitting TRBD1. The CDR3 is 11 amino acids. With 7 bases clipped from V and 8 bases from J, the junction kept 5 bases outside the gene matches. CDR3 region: CASTLTGKQYF. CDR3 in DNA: TGTGCCAGCACCTTGACAGGGAAGCAGTACTTC.

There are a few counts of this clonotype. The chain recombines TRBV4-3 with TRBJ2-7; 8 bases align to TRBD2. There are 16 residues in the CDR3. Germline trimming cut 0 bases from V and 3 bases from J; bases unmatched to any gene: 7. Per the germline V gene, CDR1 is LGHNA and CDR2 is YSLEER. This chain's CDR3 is CASSQDYGTSIYEQYF. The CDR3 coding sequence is TGCGCCAGCAGCCAAGATTACGGGACTAGTATCTACGAGCAGTACTTC.

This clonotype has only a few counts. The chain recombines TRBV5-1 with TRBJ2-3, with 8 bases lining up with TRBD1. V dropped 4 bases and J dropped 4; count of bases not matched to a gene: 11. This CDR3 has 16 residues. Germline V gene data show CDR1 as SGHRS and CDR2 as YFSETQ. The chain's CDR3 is CASSPTGGLSADTQYF. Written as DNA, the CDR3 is TGCGCCAGCAGCCCCACAGGGGGTCTTTCCGCAGATACGCAGTATTTT.

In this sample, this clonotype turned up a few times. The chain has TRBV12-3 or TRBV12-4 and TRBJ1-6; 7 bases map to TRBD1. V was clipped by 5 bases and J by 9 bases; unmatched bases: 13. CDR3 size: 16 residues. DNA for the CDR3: TGTGCCAGCAGTGACAGGGTAGCGGGTGAGAGTTCACCCCTCCACTTT. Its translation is CASSDRVAGESSPLHF.

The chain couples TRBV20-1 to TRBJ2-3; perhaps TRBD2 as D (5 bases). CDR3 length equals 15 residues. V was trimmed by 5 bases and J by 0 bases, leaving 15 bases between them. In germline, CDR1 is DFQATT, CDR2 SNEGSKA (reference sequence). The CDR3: CSAFRRTGSTDTQYF. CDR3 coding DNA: TGCAGTGCTTTTAGGCGGACTGGAAGCACAGATACGCAGTATTTT.

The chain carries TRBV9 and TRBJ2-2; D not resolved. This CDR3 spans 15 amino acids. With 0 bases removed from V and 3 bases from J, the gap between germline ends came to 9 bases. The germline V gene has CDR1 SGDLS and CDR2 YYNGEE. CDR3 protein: CASSVGPAYTGELFF. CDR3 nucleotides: TGTGCCAGCAGCGTAGGCCCCGCATACACCGGGGAGCTGTTTTTT.

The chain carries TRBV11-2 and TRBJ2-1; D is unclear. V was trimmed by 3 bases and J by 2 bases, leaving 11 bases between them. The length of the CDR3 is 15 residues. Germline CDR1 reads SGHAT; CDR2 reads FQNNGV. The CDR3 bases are TGTGCCAGCAGCTTGTGGGAATCCACCTACAATGAGCAGTTCTTC. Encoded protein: CASSLWESTYNEQFF.

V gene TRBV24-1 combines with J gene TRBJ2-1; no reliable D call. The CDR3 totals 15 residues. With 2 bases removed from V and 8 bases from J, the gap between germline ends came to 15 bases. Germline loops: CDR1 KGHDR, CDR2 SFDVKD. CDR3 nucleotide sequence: TGTGCCACCAGTGATTCCCAGACTCTTACAGATGAGCAGTTCTTC. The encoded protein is CATSDSQTLTDEQFF.

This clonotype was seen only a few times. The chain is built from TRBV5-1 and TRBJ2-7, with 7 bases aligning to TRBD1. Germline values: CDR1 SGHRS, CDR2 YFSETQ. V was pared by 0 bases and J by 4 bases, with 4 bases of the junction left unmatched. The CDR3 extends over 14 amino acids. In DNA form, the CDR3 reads TGCGCCAGCAGCTTGGCCGGGACAGAATACGAGCAGTACTTC. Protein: CASSLAGTEYEQYF.

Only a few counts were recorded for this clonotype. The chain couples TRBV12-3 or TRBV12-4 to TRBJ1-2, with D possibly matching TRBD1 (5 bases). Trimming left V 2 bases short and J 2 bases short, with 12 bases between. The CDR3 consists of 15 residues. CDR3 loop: CASSLRQGGNYGYTF. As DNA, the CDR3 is TGTGCCAGCAGTTTAAGGCAGGGAGGGAACTATGGCTACACCTTC.

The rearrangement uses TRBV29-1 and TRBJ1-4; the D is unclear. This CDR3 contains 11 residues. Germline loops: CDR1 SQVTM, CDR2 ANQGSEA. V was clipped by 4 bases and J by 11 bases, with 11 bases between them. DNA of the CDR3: TGCAGCGTTGGGTCTACGAAGAAACTGTTTTTT. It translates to CSVGSTKKLFF.

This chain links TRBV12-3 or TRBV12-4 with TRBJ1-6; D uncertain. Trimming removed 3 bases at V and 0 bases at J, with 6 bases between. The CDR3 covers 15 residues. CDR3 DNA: TGTGCCAGCAGTTTGAGCGGCTCCTATAATTCACCCCTCCACTTT. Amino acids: CASSLSGSYNSPLHF.

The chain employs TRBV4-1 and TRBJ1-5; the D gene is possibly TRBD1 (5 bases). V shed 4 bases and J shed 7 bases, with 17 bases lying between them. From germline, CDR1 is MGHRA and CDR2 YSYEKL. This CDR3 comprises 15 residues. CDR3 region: CASSPLGGLKQPQHF. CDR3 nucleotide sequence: TGCGCCAGCAGCCCCCTCGGGGGTCTCAAACAGCCCCAGCATTTT.

Here the CDR3 DNA reads TGTGCCAGCAGCATTAGACAGGGGCAAGAGACCCAGTACTTC. Its protein product is CASSIRQGQETQYF. V is TRBV7-2 and J is TRBJ2-5; 8 positions agree with TRBD1. Germline values: CDR1 SGHTA, CDR2 FQGNSA. With 5 bases clipped from V and 2 bases from J, the junction kept 4 bases outside the gene matches. This CDR3 comprises 14 residues.

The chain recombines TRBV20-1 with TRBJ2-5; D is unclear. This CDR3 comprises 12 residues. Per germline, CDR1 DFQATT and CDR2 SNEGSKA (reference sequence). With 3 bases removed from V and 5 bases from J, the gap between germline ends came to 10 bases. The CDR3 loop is CSASGLEETQYF. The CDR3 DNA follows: TGCAGTGCTAGCGGGTTGGAGGAGACCCAGTACTTC.

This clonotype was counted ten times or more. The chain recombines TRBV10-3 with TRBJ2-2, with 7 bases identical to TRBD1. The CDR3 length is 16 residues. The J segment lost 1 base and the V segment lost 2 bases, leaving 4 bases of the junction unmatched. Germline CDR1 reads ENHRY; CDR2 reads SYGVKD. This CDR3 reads CAISEDRDRNTGELFF. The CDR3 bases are TGTGCCATCAGTGAGGATAGGGACAGGAACACCGGGGAGCTGTTTTTT.

The CDR3 DNA is TGTGCCAGCAGCACCCGGAACGGGGGGCCGCACGGCGAGCAGTACTTC. As protein: CASSTRNGGPHGEQYF. This sequence joins TRBV3-1 and TRBJ2-7; D possibly corresponds to TRBD2 (7 bases). The germline V and J ends were trimmed by 5 bases and 6 bases, with 23 bases remaining between them. This CDR3 has 16 residues. The germline V gene has CDR1 LGHDT and CDR2 YNNKEL (reference sequence).

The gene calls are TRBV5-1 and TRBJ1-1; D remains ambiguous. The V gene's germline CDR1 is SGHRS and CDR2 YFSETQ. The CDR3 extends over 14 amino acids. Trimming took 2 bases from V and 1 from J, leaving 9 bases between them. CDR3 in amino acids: CASSFMGENTEAFF. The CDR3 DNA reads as TGCGCCAGCAGCTTTATGGGCGAGAACACTGAAGCTTTCTTT.

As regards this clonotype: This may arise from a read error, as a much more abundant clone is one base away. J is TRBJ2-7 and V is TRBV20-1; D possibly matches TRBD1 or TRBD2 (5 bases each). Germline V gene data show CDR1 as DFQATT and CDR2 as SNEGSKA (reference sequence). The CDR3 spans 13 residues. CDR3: CSARFRGSFEQYF. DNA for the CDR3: TGCAGTGCTAGATTTCGGGGCTCCTTCGAGCAGTACTTC.